This T cell receptor beta chain comes out of a study of blood T cell repertoires in COVID-19. Study overall: Acute-phase and convalescent COVID-19 samples originated in the United States, Italy and Spain. The cDNA or gDNA used as material had been derived from T cells, B-cell-depleted T cells, or PBMCs.

Original methodology: Researchers report that nucleated cell counts were estimated from reference gene primer amplification. Sequencing was performed with immunoSEQ multiplex PCR; in TCRdb, only in-frame clones are kept and a portion is missing. That table supplies the V and J calls and clone size; D and trimming were determined from the DNA. The sample consists of around 240,000 clones, 75% to 85% of them appearing once. The CDR3 has 18 amino acids. Germline CDR1 and CDR2: LNHNV and YYDKDF (reference sequence). V was trimmed by 0 bases and J by 2 bases, leaving 20 bases between them. This TCR came from a woman in her forties or fifties with acute or convalescent COVID-19. The sequencing sample was made of peripheral blood. This sequence joins TRBV15 and TRBJ2-7, with D possibly matching TRBD1 (9 bases). As DNA, the CDR3 is TGTGCCACCAGCAGAGACGTAGCGGGGACAGGGAGCACCTACGAGCAGTACTTC. Translation: CATSRDVAGTGSTYEQYF. Combining the CDR3 with reference TRBV15 and TRBJ2-7 gives the whole variable domain DAMVIQNPRYQVTQFGKPVTLSCSQTLNHNVMYWYQQKSSQAPKLLFHYYDKDFNNEADTPDNFQSRRPNTSFCFLDIRSPGLGDTAMYLCATSRDVAGTGSTYEQYFGPGTRLTVT.